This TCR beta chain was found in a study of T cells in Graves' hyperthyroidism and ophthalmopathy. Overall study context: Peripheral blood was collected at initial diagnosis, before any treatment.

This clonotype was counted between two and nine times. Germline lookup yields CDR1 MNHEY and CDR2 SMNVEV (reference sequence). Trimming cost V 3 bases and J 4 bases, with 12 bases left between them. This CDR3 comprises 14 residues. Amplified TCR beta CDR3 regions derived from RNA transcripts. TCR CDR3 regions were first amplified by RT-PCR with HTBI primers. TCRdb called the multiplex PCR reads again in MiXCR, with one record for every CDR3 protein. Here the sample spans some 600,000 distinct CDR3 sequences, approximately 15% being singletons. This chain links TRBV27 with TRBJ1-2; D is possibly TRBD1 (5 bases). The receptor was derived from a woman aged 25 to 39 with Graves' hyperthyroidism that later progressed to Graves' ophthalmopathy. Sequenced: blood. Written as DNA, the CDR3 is TGTGCCAGCAGTTTTCGGCAGGGAGGCTATGGCTACACCTTC. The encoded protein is CASSFRQGGYGYTF.